This record covers a single T cell receptor beta chain. Antigen: not known. These data come from a study of PD-1 blockade in mismatch repair-deficient tumors. In the study overall: All were previously treated, progressing patients with some twelve mismatch repair-deficient cancer types. Study conclusions and caveats: Tumor-resident clones, often undetectable pretreatment in blood, expanded then contracted after pembrolizumab.

Mismatch repair deficiency was confirmed in all patients, by PCR or immunohistochemistry. TCR sequencing covered a few patients who responded to pembrolizumab. This table comes from immunoSEQ multiplex PCR, and its TCRdb copy is limited to in-frame clones, with some not included. The sample yields 120,000 or so clones, almost 90% seen once. The CDR3 extends over 16 amino acids. After removal of 0 bases from V and 2 bases from J, the junction contained 5 bases not matched to a gene. Germline loops: CDR1 SGDLS, CDR2 YYNGEE. This sequence joins TRBV9 and TRBJ2-1; 7 positions agree with TRBD2. The sequences come from peripheral blood, collected approximately 70 weeks after starting pembrolizumab. This clonotype was obtained from an adult with mismatch repair-deficient cancer. The CDR3, as DNA: TGTGCCAGCAGCGTAGCCCCGGGACTAACCTACAATGAGCAGTTCTTC. Protein sequence: CASSVAPGLTYNEQFF.